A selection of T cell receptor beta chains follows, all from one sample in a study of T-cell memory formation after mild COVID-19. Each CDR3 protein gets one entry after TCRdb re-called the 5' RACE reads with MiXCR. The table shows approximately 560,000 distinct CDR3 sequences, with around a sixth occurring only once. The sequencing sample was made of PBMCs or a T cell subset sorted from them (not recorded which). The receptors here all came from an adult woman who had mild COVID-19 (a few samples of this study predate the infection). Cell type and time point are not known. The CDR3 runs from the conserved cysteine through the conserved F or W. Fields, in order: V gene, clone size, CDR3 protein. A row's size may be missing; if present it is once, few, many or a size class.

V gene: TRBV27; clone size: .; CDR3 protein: CASRKLGGGPDGYTF
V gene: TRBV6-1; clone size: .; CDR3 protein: CASSPVVSGQETQYF
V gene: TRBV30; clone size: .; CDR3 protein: CAWGGRGSNYGYTF
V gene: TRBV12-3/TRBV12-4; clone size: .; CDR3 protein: CASSVGGDYNEQFF
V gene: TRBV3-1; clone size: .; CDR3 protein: CASSLSVIQETQYF
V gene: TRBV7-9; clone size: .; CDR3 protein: CASSLETRLASSYNEQFF
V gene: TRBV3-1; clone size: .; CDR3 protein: CASSPVEETQYF
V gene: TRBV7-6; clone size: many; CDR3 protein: CASSSVPTGTGGRYTGELFF
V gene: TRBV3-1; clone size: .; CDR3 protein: CASSQDASGNQETQYF
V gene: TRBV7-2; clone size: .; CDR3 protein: CASSPGGGTHTEAFF
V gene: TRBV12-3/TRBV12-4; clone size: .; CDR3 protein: CASSLVTGDIQYF
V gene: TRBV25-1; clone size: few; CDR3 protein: CASSELDRDYTEAFF
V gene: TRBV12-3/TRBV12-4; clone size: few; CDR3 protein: CASSPWGANTGELFF
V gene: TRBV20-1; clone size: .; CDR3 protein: CSAPYRGYTEAFF
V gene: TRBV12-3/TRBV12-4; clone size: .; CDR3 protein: CASSPRTGNGEQYF
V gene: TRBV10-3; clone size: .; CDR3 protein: CAIRLQQNTEAFF
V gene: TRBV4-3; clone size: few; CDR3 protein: CASSQGGFDYGYTF
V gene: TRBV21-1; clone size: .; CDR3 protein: CASSPDQRAGSCFF
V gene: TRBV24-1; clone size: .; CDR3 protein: CATSDSTGSEAFF
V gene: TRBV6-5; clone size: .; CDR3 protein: CASSYSTDNTGELFF
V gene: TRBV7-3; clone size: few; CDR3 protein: CASSLRREEAEFF
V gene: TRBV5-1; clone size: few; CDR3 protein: CASSLEATRYNEQFF
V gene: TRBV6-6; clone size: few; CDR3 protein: CASSYAPTDTQYF
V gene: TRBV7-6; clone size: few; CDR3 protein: CASSFQGGFQETQYF
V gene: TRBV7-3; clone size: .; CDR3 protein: CASSQWTSSAYNEQFF
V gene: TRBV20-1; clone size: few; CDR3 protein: CSATAALDTQYF
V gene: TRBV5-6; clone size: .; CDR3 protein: CASLGQSNTGELFF
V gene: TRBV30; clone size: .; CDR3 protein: CAWRRASTDTQYF
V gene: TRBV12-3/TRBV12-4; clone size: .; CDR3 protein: CASSPFLGFIGGTRDQPQHF
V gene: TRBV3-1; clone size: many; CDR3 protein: CASSQAGAYEQYF
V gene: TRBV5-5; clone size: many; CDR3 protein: CASSLGTSGKETQYF
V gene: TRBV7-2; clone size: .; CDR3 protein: CASRMTNYNEQFF
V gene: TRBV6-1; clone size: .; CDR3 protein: CASSALRWGRRGYEQYF
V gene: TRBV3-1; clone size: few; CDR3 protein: CASSQVSGGARDTQYF
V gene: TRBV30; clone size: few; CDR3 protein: CAWSVLSFYGYTF
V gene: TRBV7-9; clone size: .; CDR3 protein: CASSSTPGGVTYGYTF
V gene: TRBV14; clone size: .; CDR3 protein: CASSQDRTGGGGELFF
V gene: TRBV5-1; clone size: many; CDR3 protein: CASSRDTSGVVEEQFF
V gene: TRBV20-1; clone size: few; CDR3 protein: CSARGGLAGDGETQYF
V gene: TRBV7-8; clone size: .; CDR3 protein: CASSLGAYQNTGELFF
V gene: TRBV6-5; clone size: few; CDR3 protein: CASRPIAGGPYEQFF
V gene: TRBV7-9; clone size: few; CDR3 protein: CASRYLGDTEAFF
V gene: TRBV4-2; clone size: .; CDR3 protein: CASSQDQGVGETQYF
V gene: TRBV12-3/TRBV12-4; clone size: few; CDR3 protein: CASSLGLAGLTGELFF
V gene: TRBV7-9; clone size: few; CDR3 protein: CASSYGYSGNTIYF
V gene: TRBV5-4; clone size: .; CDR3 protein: CASSTRTGGSEAFF
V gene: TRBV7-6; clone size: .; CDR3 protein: CASSSIAGTSNEQFF
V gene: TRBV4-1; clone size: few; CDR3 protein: CASSQVGAAYEKLFF
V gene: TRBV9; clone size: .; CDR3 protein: CASSVGGQQYNEQFF
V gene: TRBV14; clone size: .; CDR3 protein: CASSRQPGLAGPLAKNIQYF
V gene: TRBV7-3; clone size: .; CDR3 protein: CASSLMGGAGTDTQYF
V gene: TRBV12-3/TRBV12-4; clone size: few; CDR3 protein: CASSQQASGNSPLHF
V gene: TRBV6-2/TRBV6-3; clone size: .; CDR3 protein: CASSYSEWRGSNQPQHF